The TCR beta chain described here comes from a study of cytomegalovirus exposure and HLA in healthy donors (dated by TCRdb to the late 2010s). The study in broad terms: According to an earlier analysis of around 600 of the donors, about 179 million T cells yielded roughly 110 million unique TCR beta sequences and roughly 280 Gb of sequence data. A later analysis re-analyzed previously published TCR beta repertoires from roughly 600 donors and added high-resolution HLA genotyping to study TCR occurrence patterns. Roughly 300 gigabases of sequencing data and roughly 81 million unique TCR sequences made up an early release that covered around 640 HLA-typed donors. Typing coverage differed by locus: A, B, C, DRB1 and DQB1 were typed in roughly 620-630 donors, DQA1 in 522, DPA1 in 600 to 610, and DPB1 in just under 490. Every discovery cohort repertoire had been produced on one sequencing platform. Five DR-DQ haplotypes were handled as single units for association and clustering, since linkage in the cohort was strong. The later analysis used no new phenotypic data to find candidate immune exposures, relying instead on TCR beta sequences and their occurrence across donors. Both class I and class II loci were covered by HLA typing, at four-digit resolution. Along with the roughly 710-subject first cohort, a separate validation cohort of roughly 110 different subjects was used. The T cell repertoires of around 670 subjects were profiled by immunosequencing and related to cytomegalovirus serostatus. The study aimed to test whether cataloging public T cell receptors could reveal signatures of past pathogen exposure. To decide whether each TCR beta V gene segment behaved as functional or pseudogenic, an earlier analysis of 587 of the donors relied on high-throughput TCR beta sequencing. Donor age, sex, ethnicity and CMV serostatus were collected together with the repertoire data. To predict cytomegalovirus infection status, the study combined high-throughput TCR immunosequencing, statistical association of individual TCRs with disease status, and machine learning. Of the roughly 410 genotyped donors, roughly 76% were placed in the genetic ancestry cluster associated with self-reported Caucasian donors. Genome-wide SNP genotypes for about three fifths of the roughly 670 donors were used in a later genetic analysis, which treated that subset as a discovery cohort. Among about 390 genotyped donors of the cohort, an average of 235,054 unique TCR beta nucleotide sequences were sequenced per donor, about a sixth of them non-productive.

Beyond this particular receptor, the publication reports: Because the 87-base-pair reads could not distinguish some IMGT-functional V segments, including TRBV6-2 and TRBV6-3, those segments were excluded. The classifier was reported to diagnose cytomegalovirus status with high specificity and sensitivity in both the original cohort and the validation cohort. Specific HLA alleles were associated with 16,951 TCR beta sequences at a false discovery rate of 0.05 in a later analysis. Broadly in line with IMGT annotations, most TCR beta V segments showed up in productive rearrangements about 87% or about 30% of the time in an earlier analysis of roughly 590 of the donors. Linkage disequilibrium might explain the correlated functional status among segregating V segments, but an unknown experimental factor could not be excluded. Because counts were too low, roughly 18 rarely observed V segments, including chromosome 9 orphons, were left out of the earlier analysis of roughly 600 of the donors. In a later analysis, several top co-occurrence clusters were reported to appear linked to parvovirus B19, influenza, CMV and Epstein-Barr virus. Across donors, most TCR sequences were observed very rarely, whereas some public TCRs were present in many individuals. Because some donors lacked HLA typing at each locus, the association tests relied only on the typed subset. According to a later genetic analysis, donors in an Asian-associated ancestry cluster had fewer N-insertions in productive TCRs than the roughly 700-donor mean. In a later analysis, TCR association rates were found to vary across HLA loci, with the most associated TCRs seen for DRB1 alleles and the fewest for HLA-C alleles. The presence/absence analyses assumed that sequencing depth was roughly uniform across donors, and that assumption may not be true. The study listed 150 to 200 TCR beta chains as associated with cytomegalovirus. In a later analysis, HLA-associated TCR beta chains were found to be more clonally expanded and to have lower generation probabilities than equally common non-associated chains. A later genetic analysis associated a missense DCLRE1C variant with V-gene and J-gene trimming of TCR beta chains, and an independent cohort replicated the association. The sequencing pipeline was judged likely to have produced a cluster of highly shared sequence variants as a technical artifact. In vitro tests confirmed that three of the cytomegalovirus-associated TCR beta chains recognize cytomegalovirus antigens. Most CMV-associated TCR beta chains appeared to be HLA-restricted in a later analysis, and the HLA associations seemed to be driven largely by CMV exposure. It was suggested by the authors that the approach could potentially be generalized to other disease states and immunological phenotypes. The cohort was sequenced for TCR beta chains only, and without alpha or paired-chain data the features that could be detected were limited. When HLA alleles, especially DR and DQ, strongly co-occurred, attributing TCR associations to individual alleles was difficult. Immune exposure information for the cohort was limited to CMV serostatus. A further reported finding was that TCR beta sequences accurately predicted the HLA-A and HLA-B alleles for most subjects in the first cohort.

A note on this clone: Its antigen is not yet known. No base qualities exist here, and no much larger clone lies one base off it.

Libraries were made using the immunoSEQ multiplex PCR assay. A mixture of 60 forward primers for TCR Vbeta segments and 13 reverse primers for TCR Jbeta segments was used in the multiplex PCR. The CDR3 region of rearranged TCR beta genes was amplified from genomic DNA by a multiplex PCR assay. On the Illumina HiSeq System, the amplified TCR beta libraries were sequenced as 87-base-pair reads. In the authors' own workflow: A later analysis counted some 74 million unique TCR beta chains across the 666 repertoires, and around 9.9 million of these chains were shared by at least two donors. A nearest-neighbor algorithm error-corrected the raw reads and collapsed the reads into unique sequences, merging closely related sequences to remove PCR and sequencing errors. CDR3 sequences were aligned to IMGT reference sequences to assign V, D and J gene segments. Each retained sequence needed at least a six-nucleotide match to both a V gene segment and a J gene segment. A rearrangement counted as productive if the CDR3 had no stop codons and remained in frame with V and J, and every other rearrangement counted as non-productive. CDR3 was defined by IMGT convention, running from the second conserved V-encoded cysteine to the conserved J-encoded phenylalanine. The earlier analysis of about 590 of the donors excluded sequences that lacked an unambiguous match to a single V gene segment. In an earlier analysis of some 590 of the donors, a V segment was called functional when productive rearrangements were above 56.7%, and segregating when the standard deviation between donors exceeded 5%. To diagnose cytomegalovirus status from the catalog of TCR beta chain sequences, a statistical classification framework was built. V and J gene assignment, in a later analysis, came from comparing TCR nucleotide sequences with IMGT/GENE-DB human TR gene sequences. A later analysis assigned CDR3 sequences and most-parsimonious VDJ recombination scenarios with the TCRdist pipeline. A later analysis defined each TCR beta chain by its CDR3 amino acid sequence plus V-gene family, and excluded reads lacking a unique V-gene family. In a later analysis, 500 to 650 highly shared, low-generation-probability nucleotide sequences were removed to address suspected cross-contamination and a sequencing artifact. A later analysis calculated a clonal expansion index for each public chain from normalized within-repertoire ranks of inferred template counts. In a later analysis, generation probabilities were computed using a VDJ recombination model fitted to out-of-frame rearrangements, and the results were checked against IGoR. In a later analysis, TCR-TCR, TCR-HLA and TCR-CMV co-occurrence was scored with hypergeometric tests, and a repertoire-size bias correction was applied to TCR pairs. False discovery rates were estimated in a later analysis by permuting HLA or CMV assignments 20 times. In a later analysis, co-occurring TCRs were grouped with DBSCAN, and TCRdist sequence similarity was added when clustering was performed within HLA-allele-positive subsets. Repertoires with fewer than 30,000 or more than 120,000 public chains were left out of co-occurrence clustering, as were four to six repertoires with anomalous nucleotide sharing. The table was pulled from immuneACCESS by TCRdb, which kept in-frame rearrangements only. Such tables lose some clones; where checked, under half of the loss comes from unresolved V genes, and the rest has no known cause. Clone size and the V and J calls come from that table; the DNA yielded D and trimming. The sample table holds about 44,000 clones, of which 87% were seen once. The ten biggest clones cover around 8% of the sample.

The CDR3 starts with the cysteine, ends with the phenylalanine, and has 14 residues. The entry retains the CDR3 DNA only, 42 bases that are in frame from base 1. Taken from the germline V gene (reference sequence), the CDR1 and CDR2 loops are LNHDA and SQIVND. V and J are truncated by 3 bases and 4 bases respectively, leaving an intervening sequence of 10 bases. The cohort comprised more than 550 healthy bone marrow donors. All cohort members were sampled while nominally healthy, although unrecorded immune exposures were likely present. The donor tested CMV seropositive, placing the donor among the 289 seropositive members of the cohort. Every donor gave a peripheral blood sample, and the peripheral blood mononuclear cells from that sample were used for TCR beta sequencing. The Qiagen DNeasy Blood Extraction Kit was used to extract genomic DNA from the blood cell samples.

The sequence was obtained from a woman aged 40 to 49 in good health and CMV-seropositive. The V and J segments used are TRBV19 and TRBJ1-5; no D gene is confidently identified. Specimen: PBMCs. This receptor has the CDR3 CASSMVGGNQPQHF. DNA sequence: TGTGCCAGTAGTATGGTGGGAGGGAATCAGCCCCAGCATTTT.